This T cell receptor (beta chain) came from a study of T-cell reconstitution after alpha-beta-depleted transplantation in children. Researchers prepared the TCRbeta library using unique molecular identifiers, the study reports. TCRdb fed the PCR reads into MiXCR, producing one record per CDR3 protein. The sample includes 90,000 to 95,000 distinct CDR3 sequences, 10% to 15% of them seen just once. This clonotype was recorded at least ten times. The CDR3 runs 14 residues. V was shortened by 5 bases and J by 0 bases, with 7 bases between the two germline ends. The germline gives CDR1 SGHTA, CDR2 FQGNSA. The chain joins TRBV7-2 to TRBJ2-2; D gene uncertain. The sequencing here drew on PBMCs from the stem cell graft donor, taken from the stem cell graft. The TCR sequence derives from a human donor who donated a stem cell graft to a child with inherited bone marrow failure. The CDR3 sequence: CASSASPNTGELFF. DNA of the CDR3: TGTGCCAGCAGCGCCAGTCCGAACACCGGGGAGCTGTTTTTT.